This T cell receptor (beta chain) was sequenced for a study of cytomegalovirus exposure and HLA in healthy donors. Study-wide results and limits: Three CMV-associated chains proved CMV antigen-specific in vitro.

The CDR3 runs to 14 residues. Germline V gene lookup returns CDR1 SQVTM and CDR2 ANQGSEA. V gave up 4 bases and J gave up 4 bases, with 16 bases separating them. This clone was seen only once. As yet, its antigen is unknown. TCRdb's table, derived via immunoSEQ multiplex PCR, lists solely in-frame clones and lacks some. The sample lists 95,000 to 150,000 clones; 70% to 90% were seen once. The clonotype comes from a woman aged 25 to 39 in good health and CMV-seronegative. The sequencing input was PBMCs. The chain carries TRBV29-1 and TRBJ1-2, with D unresolved. This CDR3 is CSVGKIELFYGYTF. CDR3 DNA: TGCAGCGTTGGAAAAATCGAGCTCTTCTATGGCTACACCTTC.